This T cell receptor beta chain was sequenced for a study of siplizumab effects on memory and regulatory T cells. Study-wide results and caveats: The alloreactive clones that mapped to unstimulated subsets made up only a minor fraction.

Concerning this clone: The antigen is undetermined.

V lost 0 bases to trimming and J lost 4 bases, with 10 bases between them. The CDR3 runs to 14 residues. Germline lookup yields CDR1 SGDLS and CDR2 YYNGEE. TCRdb's copy holds only in-frame clones and misses some; the assay was immunoSEQ multiplex PCR. The profile covers approximately 100,000 clones, with just over 90% appearing a single time and about 0.7% taken by the ten largest. The source is a human donor in good health. The V and J genes are TRBV9 and TRBJ1-2; D is unresolved. The sample was Tregs sorted from blood. The CDR3 nucleotides read TGTGCCAGCAGCGTAGGGACGGGTCCCTATGGCTACACCTTC. Protein: CASSVGTGPYGYTF.